The 18 T cell receptor beta chains below were found in one sample sequenced in a study of cytomegalovirus exposure and HLA in healthy donors. The primer mix had 60 Vbeta and 13 Jbeta primers. Data came from immunoSEQ multiplex PCR; TCRdb stores just in-frame clones and leaves some out. This table holds approximately 210,000 clones, approximately 79% found once. Sequencing input: PBMCs. These receptors were collected from a male donor in good health and CMV-seronegative.

The chain has TRBV4-2 and TRBJ2-7; 7 positions agree with TRBD2. The CDR3 spans 17 residues. Germline V CDR1 and CDR2: LGHNA, YNFKEQ. The ends lost 2 bases at V and 3 bases at J; junction bases unmatched: 13. CDR3 sequence reads: CASSQPPGGRGDYEQYF. The CDR3, as DNA: TGTGCCAGCAGCCAACCCCCCGGGGGACGGGGGGACTACGAGCAGTACTTC.

In its sample, this clone was seen many times. V usage is TRBV5-1 and J usage is TRBJ2-1; a weak D match, TRBD1 (6 bases). The CDR3 consists of 15 residues. The V end was cut by 4 bases, the J end by 1 base, with 12 bases between. Germline V lookup: CDR1 SGHRS, CDR2 YFSETQ. For the CDR3, the DNA is TGCGCCAGCAGCAATACCGGGACATCCTACAATGAGCAGTTCTTC. Its translation is CASSNTGTSYNEQFF.

This chain uses TRBV5-1 with TRBJ2-7; 7 bases line up with TRBD1. The V segment lost 3 bases and the J segment 3 bases; nucleotides outside the gene matches: 6. Germline V gives CDR1 SGHRS, CDR2 YFSETQ. The CDR3 runs to 14 residues. The chain's CDR3 is CASSSRGTDYEQYF. As DNA, the CDR3 is TGCGCCAGCAGCTCGAGGGGGACAGACTACGAGCAGTACTTC.

The table lists this clone with a count of one. J is TRBJ1-1 and V is TRBV28; 8 nucleotides match TRBD1. CDR3 length equals 12 residues. From germline, CDR1 is MDHEN and CDR2 SYDVKM. With 3 bases clipped from V and 10 bases from J, the junction kept 4 bases outside the gene matches. CDR3 amino acids: CASSLLGQGAFF. CDR3 coding DNA: TGTGCCAGCAGTTTGCTAGGACAGGGAGCTTTCTTT. Filled out from reference TRBV28 and TRBJ1-1, the complete variable domain reads DVKVTQSSRYLVKRTGEKVFLECVQDMDHENMFWYRQDPGLGLRLIYFSYDVKMKEKGDIPEGYSVSREKKERFSLILESASTNQTSMYLCASSLLGQGAFFGQGTRLTVV.

This clone has a single count. The chain's CDR3 is CASSSNKSYEQYF. CDR3 sequence (DNA): TGCGCCAGCAGCTCCAACAAGTCCTACGAGCAGTACTTC. The J gene is TRBJ2-7, the V gene TRBV5-1; D unresolved. The length of the CDR3 is 13 residues. Germline V lookup: CDR1 SGHRS, CDR2 YFSETQ. V dropped 3 bases and J dropped 1 base, with 8 bases sitting between them.

CDR3 sequence: CASSWTGWSDTQYF. The CDR3 DNA sequence: TGTGCCAGCAGTTGGACAGGGTGGTCCGATACGCAGTATTTT. This rearrangement joins TRBV28 to TRBJ2-3; TRBD1 matches 8 bases. V shed 4 bases, J shed 6 bases, and the junction held 6 bases outside the gene matches. The CDR3 spans 14 residues. Germline loops: CDR1 MDHEN, CDR2 SYDVKM.

J is TRBJ1-4 and V is TRBV2; D perhaps matches TRBD1 (6 bases). Trimming cost V 5 bases and J 4 bases, with 11 bases left between them. The CDR3 runs to 14 residues. In germline, CDR1 is SNHLY, CDR2 FYNNEI. CDR3 residues: CASSTGISNEKLFF. CDR3 sequence (DNA): TGTGCCAGCAGTACAGGGATTAGTAATGAAAAACTGTTTTTT.

The chain joins TRBV30 to TRBJ1-2; 7 bases are shared with TRBD1. Germline values: CDR1 GTSNPN, CDR2 SVGIG (reference sequence). The CDR3 length is 13 residues. With 0 bases clipped from V and 5 bases from J, the junction kept 3 bases outside the gene matches. The CDR3 coding sequence is TGTGCCTGGAGTGTACAGGGGACGTATGGCTACACCTTC. Encoded protein: CAWSVQGTYGYTF.

This rearrangement joins TRBV28 to TRBJ2-1; TRBD2 agrees at 10 bases. The CDR3 runs 19 residues. Germline values: CDR1 MDHEN, CDR2 SYDVKM. The trim removed 5 bases at V and 9 bases at J, leaving 22 bases unmatched. The CDR3 reads CASSQQGPRLAGQRGEQFF. The CDR3 nucleotides read TGTGCCAGCAGTCAACAGGGGCCCAGACTAGCGGGCCAAAGGGGTGAGCAGTTCTTC.

This clone was counted a single time. This sequence joins TRBV11-2 and TRBJ2-2; possibly TRBD2 for D (6 bases). Looked up from germline, CDR1 is SGHAT and CDR2 is FQNNGV. The CDR3 is 16 residues long. V was clipped by 6 bases and J by 1 base, with 15 bases between them. CDR3 in amino acids: CASRHPWRGNTGELFF. CDR3 nucleotide sequence: TGTGCCAGCAGGCACCCTTGGCGGGGGAACACCGGGGAGCTGTTTTTT.

The genes are TRBV11-2 and TRBJ1-4; 7 positions match TRBD1. The CDR3 is made up of 14 amino acids. Germline V gives CDR1 SGHAT, CDR2 FQNNGV. V shed 5 bases and J 3 bases; nucleotides not matched to a gene: 3. The CDR3 sequence: CASSPGQPNEKLFF. For the CDR3, the DNA is TGTGCCAGCAGCCCGGGACAGCCTAATGAAAAACTGTTTTTT.

This chain joins TRBV5-1 and TRBJ2-3, with D hard to call. This CDR3 is built from 14 residues. V was trimmed by 0 bases and J by 3 bases, leaving 8 bases between them. Germline V gene sequence: CDR1 SGHRS, CDR2 YFSETQ. The CDR3, as DNA: TGCGCCAGCAGCTTGGCCCTACAGACAGATACGCAGTATTTT. Translated: CASSLALQTDTQYF.

The gene calls are TRBV6-5 and TRBJ1-2, with a tentative D call TRBD1 (6 bases). Between the trimmed V and J ends, which lost 7 bases and 2 bases, there was a span of 14 bases. The CDR3 is 14 residues long. The germline V gene encodes CDR1 MNHEY and CDR2 SVGAGI. The CDR3: CASISGTLNYGYTF. CDR3 bases: TGTGCCAGCATCTCCGGGACATTGAACTATGGCTACACCTTC.

The V call is TRBV28, the J call TRBJ1-5; D remains ambiguous. From germline, CDR1 is MDHEN and CDR2 SYDVKM. The CDR3 runs to 16 residues. V lost 4 bases and J 2 bases, leaving 15 bases between the germline ends. The DNA of the CDR3 is TGTGCCAGCAGTTCCGTGGGAGGGTTAGGCAATCAGCCCCAGCATTTT. This encodes CASSSVGGLGNQPQHF.

V gene TRBV28 combines with J gene TRBJ2-3, with D possibly matching TRBD2 (5 bases). Germline V gene lookup returns CDR1 MDHEN and CDR2 SYDVKM. There are 12 residues in the CDR3. V lost 7 bases and J lost 6, with 11 bases in between. The CDR3 DNA is TGTGCCAGCACCAGGACTGGCGATACGCAGTATTTT. Protein product: CASTRTGDTQYF.

The rearrangement links TRBV19 to TRBJ2-7; 11 bases fit TRBD1. The CDR3 is made up of 15 amino acids. The germline CDR1 and CDR2 sequences are LNHDA and SQIVND (reference sequence). Trimming cost V 3 bases and J 3 bases; bases outside gene matches: 4. CDR3 amino acids: CASSIFGTGGYEQYF. The DNA of the CDR3 is TGTGCCAGTAGTATTTTCGGGACAGGGGGCTACGAGCAGTACTTC.

The genes are TRBV6-6 and TRBJ1-4; D possibly corresponds to TRBD1 (5 bases). CDR3 size: 15 residues. The V gene lost 10 bases and the J gene lost 6 bases, with 21 bases spanning the gap. Germline V gene lookup returns CDR1 MNHNY and CDR2 SVGAGI (reference sequence). The CDR3 DNA reads TGTGCCACCCCGGCCAGAGACAGACCCTATGAAAAACTGTTTTTT. Amino acids: CATPARDRPYEKLFF.

The genes are TRBV27 and TRBJ2-3; 8 bases map to TRBD2. CDR1 MNHEY and CDR2 SMNVEV come from the germline V gene (reference sequence). V was pared by 4 bases and J by 7 bases, with 22 bases of the junction left unmatched. The CDR3 loop spans 19 amino acids. The CDR3 protein is CASSSIWGSSGSSTNTQYF. As DNA, the CDR3 is TGTGCCAGCAGTTCCATATGGGGTTCTAGCGGGTCATCCACGAATACGCAGTATTTT.